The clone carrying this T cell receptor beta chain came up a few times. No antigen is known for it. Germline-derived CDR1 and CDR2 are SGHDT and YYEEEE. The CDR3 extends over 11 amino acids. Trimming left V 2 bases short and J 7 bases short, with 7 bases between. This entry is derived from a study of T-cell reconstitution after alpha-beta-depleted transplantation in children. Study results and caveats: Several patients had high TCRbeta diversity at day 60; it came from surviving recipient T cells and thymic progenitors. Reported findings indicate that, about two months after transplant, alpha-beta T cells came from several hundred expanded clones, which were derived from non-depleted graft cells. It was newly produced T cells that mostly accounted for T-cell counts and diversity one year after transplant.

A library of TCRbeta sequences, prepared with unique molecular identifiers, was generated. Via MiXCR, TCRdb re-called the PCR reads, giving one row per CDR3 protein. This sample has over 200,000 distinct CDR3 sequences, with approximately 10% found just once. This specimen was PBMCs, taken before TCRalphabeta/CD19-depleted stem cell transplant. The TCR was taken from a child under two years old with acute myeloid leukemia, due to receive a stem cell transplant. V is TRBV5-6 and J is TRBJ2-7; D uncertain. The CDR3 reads CASSFRLEQYF. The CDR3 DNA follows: TGTGCCAGCAGCTTCCGCCTAGAGCAGTACTTC.